This section outlines one T cell receptor (beta chain) sequence together with its context. This sample was included in a study of blood T cells in healthy people across ages. The CDR3 extends over 16 amino acids. V lost 2 bases to trimming and J lost 5 bases; unmatched junction nucleotides: 11. The germline gives CDR1 SGDLS, CDR2 YYNGEE. It was with a sample-barcoded 5' primer and a J-beta primer mix that a second PCR of about 6 to 11 cycles was run. TCRdb fed the 5' RACE reads into MiXCR, producing one record per CDR3 protein. The sample includes 550,000 to 650,000 distinct CDR3 sequences, 25% to 35% of them seen just once. These records were also assigned to another study, of T cells of mothers and their children.

The sequence was obtained from a boy younger than 10 in good health. The sequenced material came from blood. The chain joins TRBV9 to TRBJ2-7; 9 bases are shared with TRBD1. CDR3 coding DNA: TGTGCCAGCAGCGTGGGAATTGAGGGACAGGGCCACGAGCAGTACTTC. Encoded protein: CASSVGIEGQGHEQYF.